This TCR beta chain came from a study of blood T cell repertoires in COVID-19. Study details: From T cells, B-cell-depleted T cells, or PBMCs came the material, which was cDNA or gDNA.

Only in-frame clones appear in the TCRdb table, and some are missing; sequencing was by immunoSEQ multiplex PCR. Among about 220,000 clones, 84% were seen once, and the ten largest hold approximately 10%. The ends were cut back, 7 bases at V and 0 bases at J, with 13 bases in the middle. The CDR3 is 15 amino acids. The germline V gene has CDR1 LNHDA and CDR2 SQIVND (reference sequence). This TCR came from a man aged 50 to 59 with active or convalescent COVID-19. The sequenced sample was peripheral blood. The rearrangement links TRBV19 to TRBJ1-5, with a weak D call TRBD1 (6 bases). The CDR3 loop reads CASNWDTYSNQPQHF. CDR3 DNA sequence: TGTGCCAGTAATTGGGACACTTATAGCAATCAGCCCCAGCATTTT.